The sequence of this TCR beta chain was determined in a study of blood T cell repertoires in COVID-19. The method was immunoSEQ multiplex PCR; TCRdb's version includes in-frame clones alone and lacks a portion of them. The table has approximately 200,000 clones, around nine tenths seen once. Clinical history as reported by participants underpinned cohort assignment. J lost 7 bases, V lost 3 bases, and 9 bases had no gene match. From germline, CDR1 is KGHSH and CDR2 LQKENI. The CDR3 extends over 16 amino acids. The chain uses TRBV18 and TRBJ2-1; 10 nucleotides match TRBD1. This receptor was taken from a woman aged 25 to 39 who had been exposed to COVID-19. The sequencing sample was made of PBMCs or T cells enriched from blood (not recorded which). In nucleotides, the CDR3 is TGTGCCAGCTCACCGTACGGGACAGGGGATTGGAATGAGCAGTTCTTC. Its translation: CASSPYGTGDWNEQFF. The variable domain in full, with the rest retrieved from reference TRBV18 and TRBJ2-1, is NAGVMQNPRHLVRRRGQEARLRCSPMKGHSHVYWYRQLPEEGLKFMVYLQKENIIDESGMPKERFSAEFPKEGPSILRIQQVVRGDSAAYFCASSPYGTGDWNEQFFGPGTRLTVL.